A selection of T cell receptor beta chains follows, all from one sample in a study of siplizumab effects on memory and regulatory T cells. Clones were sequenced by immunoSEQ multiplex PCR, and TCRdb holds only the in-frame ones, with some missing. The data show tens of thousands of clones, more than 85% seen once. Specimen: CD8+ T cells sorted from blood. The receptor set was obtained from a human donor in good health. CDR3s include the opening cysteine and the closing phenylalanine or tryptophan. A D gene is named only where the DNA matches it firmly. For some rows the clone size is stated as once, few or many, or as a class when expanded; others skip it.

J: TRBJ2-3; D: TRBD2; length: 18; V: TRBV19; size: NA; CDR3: CASSILAGDAYATDTQYF; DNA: TGTGCCAGTAGTATACTAGCGGGAGATGCTTATGCTACAGATACGCAGTATTTT
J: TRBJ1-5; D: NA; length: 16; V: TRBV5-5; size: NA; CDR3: CASSSVGGYSNQPQHF; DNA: TGTGCCAGCAGCTCGGTCGGAGGCTATAGCAATCAGCCCCAGCATTTT
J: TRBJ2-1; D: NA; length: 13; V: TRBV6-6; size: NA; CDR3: CASRVSLDNEQFF; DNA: NA
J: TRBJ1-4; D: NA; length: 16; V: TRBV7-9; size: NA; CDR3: CASSTAEGGVDEKLFF; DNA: TGTGCCAGCAGCACAGCGGAGGGAGGGGTGGATGAAAAACTGTTTTTT
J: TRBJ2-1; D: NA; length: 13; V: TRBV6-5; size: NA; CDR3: CASSYGGADEQFF; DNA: TGTGCCAGCAGTTATGGGGGGGCAGATGAGCAGTTCTTC
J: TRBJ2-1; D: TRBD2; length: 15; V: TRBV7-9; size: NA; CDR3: CASSLVWEGRNEQFF; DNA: TGTGCCAGCAGCTTAGTTTGGGAGGGCCGGAATGAGCAGTTCTTC
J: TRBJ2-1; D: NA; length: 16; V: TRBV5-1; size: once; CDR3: CASSSVSRVGYNEQFF; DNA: TGCGCCAGCAGCTCTGTGAGCAGGGTGGGATACAATGAGCAGTTCTTC
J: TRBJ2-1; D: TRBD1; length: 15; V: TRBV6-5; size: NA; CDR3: CASSLGQSSYNEQFF; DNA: TGTGCCAGCAGTTTGGGACAGAGCTCCTACAATGAGCAGTTCTTC
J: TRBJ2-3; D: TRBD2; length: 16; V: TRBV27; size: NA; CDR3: CASSSRLAGGIDTQYF; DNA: TGTGCCAGCAGTTCTCGACTAGCGGGAGGGATAGATACGCAGTATTTT
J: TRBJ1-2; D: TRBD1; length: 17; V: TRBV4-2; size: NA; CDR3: CASSQEIPRTGRYGYTF; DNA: TGTGCCAGCAGCCAAGAAATCCCAAGGACAGGCCGCTATGGCTACACCTTC
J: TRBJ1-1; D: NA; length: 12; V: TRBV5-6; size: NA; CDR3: CASSSLKGEAFF; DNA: TGTGCCAGCAGCTCGTTAAAAGGTGAAGCTTTCTTT
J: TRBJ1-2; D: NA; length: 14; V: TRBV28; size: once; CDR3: CASSLDVGYGGYTF; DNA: TGTGCCAGCAGTTTAGACGTGGGGTATGGTGGCTACACCTTC
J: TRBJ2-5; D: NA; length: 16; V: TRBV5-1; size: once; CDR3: CASSLGPGFVFETQYF; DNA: TGCGCCAGCAGCTTGGGGCCCGGGTTTGTCTTCGAGACCCAGTACTTC
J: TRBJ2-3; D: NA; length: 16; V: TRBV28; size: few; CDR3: CASSLYLVTGSFAQYF; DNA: TGTGCCAGCAGTTTATATTTGGTAACAGGGAGTTTCGCGCAGTATTTT
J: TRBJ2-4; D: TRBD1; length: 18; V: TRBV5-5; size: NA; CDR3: CASSSTGDTQLAKNIQYF; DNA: TGTGCCAGCAGCTCGACAGGGGATACGCAGCTAGCCAAAAACATTCAGTACTTC
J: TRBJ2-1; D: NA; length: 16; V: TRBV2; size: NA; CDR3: CASKPDPGSSYNEQFF; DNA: TGTGCCAGCAAACCCGATCCAGGGAGCTCCTACAATGAGCAGTTCTTC
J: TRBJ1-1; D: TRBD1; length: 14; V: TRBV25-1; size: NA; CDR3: CASGWTGMNTEAFF; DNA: TGTGCCAGCGGATGGACAGGGATGAACACTGAAGCTTTCTTT
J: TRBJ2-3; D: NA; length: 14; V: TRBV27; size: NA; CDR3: CASSLTPSPDTQYF; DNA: TGTGCCAGCAGTTTAACACCCTCCCCAGATACGCAGTATTTT
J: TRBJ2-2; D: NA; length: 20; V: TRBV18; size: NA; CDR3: CASSEEHGPYTLTNTGELFF; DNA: TGTGCCAGCTCAGAAGAACACGGACCTTATACTTTAACGAACACCGGGGAGCTGTTTTTT
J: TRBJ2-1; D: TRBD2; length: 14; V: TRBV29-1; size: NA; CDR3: CSVVADGTSNEQFF; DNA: TGCAGCGTGGTAGCTGACGGGACTAGCAATGAGCAGTTCTTC
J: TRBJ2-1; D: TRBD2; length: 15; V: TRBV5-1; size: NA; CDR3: CASSLGEGLINEQFF; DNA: TGCGCCAGCAGCCTCGGGGAGGGGCTCATCAATGAGCAGTTCTTC
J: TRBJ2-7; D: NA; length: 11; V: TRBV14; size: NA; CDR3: CASSQEDEQYF; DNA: TGTGCCAGCAGCCAAGAGGACGAGCAGTACTTC
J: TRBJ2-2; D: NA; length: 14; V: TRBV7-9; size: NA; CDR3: CASRRAENTGELFF; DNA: TGTGCCAGTAGGCGAGCGGAAAACACCGGGGAGCTGTTTTTT
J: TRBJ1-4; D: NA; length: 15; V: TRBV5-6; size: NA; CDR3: CASSLGGAVNEKLFF; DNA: TGTGCCAGCAGCTTGGGAGGGGCCGTCAATGAAAAACTGTTTTTT
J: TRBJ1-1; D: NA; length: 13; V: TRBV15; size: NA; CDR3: CATSKSGNTEAFF; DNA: TGTGCCACCAGCAAATCAGGAAACACTGAAGCTTTCTTT
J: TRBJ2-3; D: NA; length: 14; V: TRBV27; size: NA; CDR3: CASSRSEGTDTQYF; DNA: TGTGCCAGCAGTCGCTCCGAAGGGACAGATACGCAGTATTTT
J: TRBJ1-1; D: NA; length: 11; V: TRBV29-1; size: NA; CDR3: CSVVGGPEAFF; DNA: TGCAGCGTTGTAGGGGGGCCGGAAGCTTTCTTT
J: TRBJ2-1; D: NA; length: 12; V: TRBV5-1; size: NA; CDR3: CASSRDSDEQFF; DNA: TGCGCCAGCAGCCGGGACTCCGATGAGCAGTTCTTC
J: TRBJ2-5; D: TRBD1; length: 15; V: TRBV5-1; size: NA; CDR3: CASSLEGQGLETQYF; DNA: TGCGCCAGCAGCTTGGAGGGACAGGGTTTGGAGACCCAGTACTTC
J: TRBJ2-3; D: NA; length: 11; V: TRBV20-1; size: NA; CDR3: CSARGRETQYF; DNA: TGCAGTGCTAGAGGCCGGGAGACGCAGTATTTT
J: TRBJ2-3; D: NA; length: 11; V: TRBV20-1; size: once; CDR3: CSASLGNTQYF; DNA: TGCAGTGCTTCCCTGGGGAATACGCAGTATTTT
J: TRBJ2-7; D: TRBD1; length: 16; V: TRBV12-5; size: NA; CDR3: CASGLVPTGGWMEQYF; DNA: TGTGCTAGTGGTTTGGTCCCGACAGGGGGTTGGATGGAGCAGTACTTC
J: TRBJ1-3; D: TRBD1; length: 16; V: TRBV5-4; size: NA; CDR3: CASSSPGQTPGNTIYF; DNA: TGTGCCAGCAGCTCTCCGGGACAGACGCCTGGAAACACCATATATTTT
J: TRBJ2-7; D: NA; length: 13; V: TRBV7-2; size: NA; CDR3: CASSFRDRDEQYF; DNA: TGTGCCAGCAGCTTCAGGGACCGCGACGAGCAGTACTTC
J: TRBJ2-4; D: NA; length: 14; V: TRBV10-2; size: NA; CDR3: CASSESLAKNIQYF; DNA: TGCGCCAGCAGTGAGTCCCTAGCCAAAAACATTCAGTACTTC
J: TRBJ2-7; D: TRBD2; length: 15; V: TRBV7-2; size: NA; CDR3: CASSPLAVPSYEQYF; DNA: TGTGCCAGCAGCCCCCTAGCGGTCCCTTCCTACGAGCAGTACTTC
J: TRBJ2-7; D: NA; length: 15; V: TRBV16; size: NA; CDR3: CASSQSQGPLHEQYF; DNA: TGTGCCAGCAGCCAATCCCAGGGCCCTCTTCACGAGCAGTACTTC
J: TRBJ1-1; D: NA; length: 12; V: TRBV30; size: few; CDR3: CAWSVGQFEAFF; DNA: TGTGCCTGGAGTGTAGGTCAGTTTGAAGCTTTCTTT
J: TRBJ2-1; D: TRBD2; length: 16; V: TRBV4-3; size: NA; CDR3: CASSQVIAGGYNEQFF; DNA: TGCGCCAGCAGCCAAGTGATAGCGGGGGGTTACAATGAGCAGTTCTTC